The sequence of this T cell receptor beta chain was determined in a study of blood T cell repertoires in COVID-19. Study background: Samples taken during acute and convalescent COVID-19 were collected in the United States, Italy and Spain.

The CDR3 totals 13 residues. Trimming cost V 3 bases and J 3 bases, with 9 bases left between them. Per germline, CDR1 MDHEN and CDR2 SYDVKM. TCRdb's table, derived via immunoSEQ multiplex PCR, lists solely in-frame clones and lacks some. The sample lists tens of thousands of clones; 90% were seen once. Sequences were obtained from peripheral blood. The chain combines TRBV28 with TRBJ2-7, with D perhaps TRBD2 (5 bases). The TCR was taken from a woman in her fifties or sixties with active COVID-19. The DNA of the CDR3 is TGTGCCAGCAGTTTTGGCCGGGGCTACGAGCAGTACTTC. Its protein product is CASSFGRGYEQYF.